This TCR beta chain derives from a study of patients and donors after allogeneic stem cell transplantation. The CDR3 runs 19 residues. Losses at the gene ends were 2 bases for V and 4 bases for J; bases not matched to a gene: 18. Germline loops: CDR1 SGHDT, CDR2 YYEEEE. One entry per CDR3 protein results from TCRdb running MiXCR on the RT-PCR reads. The data contain 920,000 or so distinct CDR3 sequences, over 15% of them singletons. The source material was blood, either unsorted or a sorted T cell fraction (not recorded which). This TCR derives from a human donor who was either an allogeneic HSCT recipient or a stem cell or donor lymphocyte infusion donor (not recorded which). It is not recorded whose cells these are; they may come from a transplant donor. The V call is TRBV5-6, the J call TRBJ2-7, with 10 nucleotides matching TRBD2. In nucleotides, the CDR3 is TGTGCCAGCAGCTTAATGAGTCCTCTAGCGGGAGTATTAGATTACGAGCAGTACTTC. This codes for CASSLMSPLAGVLDYEQYF. Filled out from reference TRBV5-6 and TRBJ2-7, the complete variable domain reads DAGVTQSPTHLIKTRGQQVTLRCSPKSGHDTVSWYQQALGQGPQFIFQYYEEEERQRGNFPDRFSGHQFPNYSSELNVNALLLGDSALYLCASSLMSPLAGVLDYEQYFGPGTRLTVT.